A selection of T cell receptor beta chains follows, all from one sample in a study of T cell responses to AZD1222 COVID-19 vaccine. Profiled with immunoSEQ multiplex PCR; TCRdb holds only in-frame clones, not every one. There are 100,000 to 110,000 clones in the sample; roughly 90% occur only once, and 1.8% lies in the top ten. The material was peripheral blood, obtained on day 0 of AZD1222 vaccination. The receptors were sampled from an adult in good health. CDR3s include the opening cysteine and the closing phenylalanine or tryptophan. D genes are given only for firm matches. A clone size is listed for some rows: how often the clone was seen (once, few, many), or a class if it is expanded.

d_gene	v_gene	abundance	j_gene	CDR3nt	CDR3aa
TRBD1	TRBV5-5	NA	TRBJ1-5	TGTGCCAGCAGCCGGGACAGGTTCAATCAGCCCCAGCATTTT	CASSRDRFNQPQHF
TRBD1	TRBV3-1/TRBV3-2	NA	TRBJ1-2	TGTGCCAGCAGCCCCCGGGACAGGGGATACACCTTC	CASSPRDRGYTF
NA	TRBV28	once	TRBJ2-1	TGTGCCAGCAGTGCCCAGGGAAGGGGGTACAATGAGCAGTTCTTC	CASSAQGRGYNEQFF
NA	TRBV7-2	NA	TRBJ2-7	TGTGCCAGCACTCGGGGGCGGGTGTCCTACGAGCAGTACTTC	CASTRGRVSYEQYF
NA	TRBV2	NA	TRBJ2-1	TGTGCCAGCAGTGAAGCGCTTACGGGCCTTCCCTACAATGAGCAGTTCTTC	CASSEALTGLPYNEQFF
NA	TRBV5-1	NA	TRBJ2-7	TGCGCCAGCAGCTTCGAGGGCAGCTCCTACGAGCAGTACTTC	CASSFEGSSYEQYF
NA	TRBV21-1	NA	TRBJ2-1	TGTGCCAGCAGGAAATTTATCCATGAGCAGTTCTTC	CASRKFIHEQFF
TRBD1	TRBV19	NA	TRBJ2-7	TGTGCCAGTAGTAGAGTGACAGGGCCGTCGTCCTACGAGCAGTACTTC	CASSRVTGPSSYEQYF
TRBD2	TRBV29-1	NA	TRBJ2-7	TGCAGCGTTGAAGGCGCATCTAGCGGGGGCTCCTACGAGCAGTACTTC	CSVEGASSGGSYEQYF
NA	TRBV3-1/TRBV3-2	NA	TRBJ2-7	TGTGCCAGCAGCTTAAGGGTCGGTTCCGAGCAGTACTTC	CASSLRVGSEQYF
TRBD2	TRBV19	NA	TRBJ2-1	TGTGCCAGTAGCGGACTAGCGGGGGGCAATGAGCAGTTCTTC	CASSGLAGGNEQFF
NA	TRBV4-3	NA	TRBJ2-2	TGCGCCAGCAGCCAAGATTATCAGGGTTACACCGGGGAGCTGTTTTTT	CASSQDYQGYTGELFF
NA	TRBV4-3	NA	TRBJ1-2	TGCGCCAGCAGCCAAGATACAGGTTCCGCCGCAGGCTACACCTTC	CASSQDTGSAAGYTF
NA	TRBV14	few	TRBJ2-7	TGTGCCAGCAGCCAAGGTGTGGGAACCTACGAGCAGTACTTC	CASSQGVGTYEQYF
TRBD1	TRBV9	NA	TRBJ2-6	TGTGCCAGCAGCGCCCGACAGGGATTGTCCTCTGGGGCCAACGTCCTGACTTTC	CASSARQGLSSGANVLTF
NA	TRBV3-1/TRBV3-2	NA	TRBJ1-5	TGTGCCAGCAGCCAAGATCTTTCATCTTCCACAAATCAGCCCCAGCATTTT	CASSQDLSSSTNQPQHF
NA	TRBV9	once	TRBJ2-1	TGTGCCAGCGCGTTGGGTGATGAGCAGTTCTTC	CASALGDEQFF
TRBD1	TRBV11-2	NA	TRBJ1-2	TGTGCCAGCAGCTTAGTCCTTGACAGGGGCCCGCGGATTGGCTACACCTTC	CASSLVLDRGPRIGYTF
TRBD2	TRBV7-9	NA	TRBJ2-1	TGTGCCAGCAGCTTGGATAGCGGGGCTGAGCAGTTCTTC	CASSLDSGAEQFF
TRBD2	TRBV4-2	NA	TRBJ2-5	TGTGCCAGCAGCCAAGGAGTGGCGGGAGGGCCCGAGACCCAGTACTTC	CASSQGVAGGPETQYF
NA	TRBV5-1	NA	TRBJ1-2	TGCGCCAGCAGCTTGGCGATCGAGGCGGGCTACACCTTC	CASSLAIEAGYTF
NA	TRBV30	NA	TRBJ1-2	TGTGCCTGGAGTCGCCCTGGGGGCAGTTCTAACTATGGCTACACCTTC	CAWSRPGGSSNYGYTF
NA	TRBV29-1	NA	TRBJ2-3	TGCAGCGTTGAATACGAACTGATCAAGTATTTT	CSVEYELIKYF
NA	TRBV19	NA	TRBJ1-5	TGTGCCAGTAGCCGCCAGGCATGGGGAGCCCAGCCCCAGCATTTT	CASSRQAWGAQPQHF
NA	TRBV5-1	NA	TRBJ1-3	TGCGCCAGCAGCTTGGCCCCCCCACAGAGCTCTGGAAACACCATATATTTT	CASSLAPPQSSGNTIYF
NA	TRBV12-2	NA	TRBJ2-1	TGTGCAAGGACGGGGTGCCTAGCGGGAGTCGGGAATGAGCAGTTCTTC	CARTGCLAGVGNEQFF
NA	TRBV2	NA	TRBJ2-2	TGTGCCTCCAAAAAACCAAGCACCGGGGAGCTGTTTTTT	CASKKPSTGELFF
NA	TRBV3-1/TRBV3-2	NA	TRBJ1-4	TGTGCCAGCAGCCAAGGGGGGATGCCTGAAAAACTGTTTTTT	CASSQGGMPEKLFF
NA	TRBV24-1	NA	TRBJ1-5	TGTGCCACCAGTGCGTATAGCAATCAGCCCCAGCATTTT	CATSAYSNQPQHF
TRBD1	TRBV28	NA	TRBJ1-6	TGTGCCAGCAGTTTACACCGGGACAGGGAGAGCTCCTATAATTCACCCCTCCACTTT	CASSLHRDRESSYNSPLHF
NA	TRBV11-2	NA	TRBJ2-7	TGTGCCAGCAGCTTAGTATCGGGACCGATCTACGAGCAGTACTTC	CASSLVSGPIYEQYF
TRBD2	TRBV5-1	NA	TRBJ2-5	TGCGCCAGCAGCTTGTTACTAGCGGGAAGTCAAGAGACCCAGTACTTC	CASSLLLAGSQETQYF